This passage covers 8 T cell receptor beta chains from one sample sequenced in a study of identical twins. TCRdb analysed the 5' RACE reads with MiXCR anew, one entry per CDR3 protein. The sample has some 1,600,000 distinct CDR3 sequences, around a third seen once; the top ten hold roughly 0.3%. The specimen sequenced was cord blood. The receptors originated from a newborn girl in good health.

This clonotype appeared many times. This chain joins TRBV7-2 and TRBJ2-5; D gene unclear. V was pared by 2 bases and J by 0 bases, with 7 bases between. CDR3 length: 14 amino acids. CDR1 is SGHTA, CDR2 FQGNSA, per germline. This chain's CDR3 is CASSLRRNQETQYF. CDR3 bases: TGTGCCAGCAGCTTACGGCGGAACCAAGAGACCCAGTACTTC.

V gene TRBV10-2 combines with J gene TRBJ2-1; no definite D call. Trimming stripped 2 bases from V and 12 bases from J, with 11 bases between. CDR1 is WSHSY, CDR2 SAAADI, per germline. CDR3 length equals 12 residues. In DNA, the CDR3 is TGCGCCAGCAGTGAGATAATCGGGTTGCAGTTCTTC. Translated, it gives CASSEIIGLQFF.

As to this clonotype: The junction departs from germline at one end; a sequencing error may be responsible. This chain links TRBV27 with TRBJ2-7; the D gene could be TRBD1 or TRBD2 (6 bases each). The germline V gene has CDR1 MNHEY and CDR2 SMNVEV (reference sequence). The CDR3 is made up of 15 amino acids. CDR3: CTSRIGYGGHYEQYF. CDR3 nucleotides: TGTACCAGCAGGATAGGATACGGGGGACACTACGAGCAGTACTTC.

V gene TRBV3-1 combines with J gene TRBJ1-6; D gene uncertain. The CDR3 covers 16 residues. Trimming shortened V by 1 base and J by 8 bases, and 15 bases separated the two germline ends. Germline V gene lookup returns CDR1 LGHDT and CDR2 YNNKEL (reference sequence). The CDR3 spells CASSQAVMGGDSPLHF. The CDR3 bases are TGTGCCAGCAGCCAAGCTGTAATGGGCGGCGATTCACCCCTCCACTTT.

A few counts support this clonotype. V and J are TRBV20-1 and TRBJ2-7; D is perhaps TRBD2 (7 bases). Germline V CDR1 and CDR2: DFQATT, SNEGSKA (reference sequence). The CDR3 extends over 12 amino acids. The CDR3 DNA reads TGCAGAGTAGGGGGGGAGGTCTACGAGCAGTACTTC. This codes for CRVGGEVYEQYF.

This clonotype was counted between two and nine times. The CDR3 DNA reads TGCAGTGCTAGCGGGACTAGCGGGGGGTTCTATGAGCAGTTCTTC. Translation: CSASGTSGGFYEQFF. The chain uses TRBV20-1 and TRBJ2-1, with 15 nucleotides matching TRBD2. Trimming at V came to 3 bases and at J to 8 bases, leaving 5 bases not matched to a gene. Germline V gene lookup returns CDR1 DFQATT and CDR2 SNEGSKA (reference sequence). The CDR3 has 15 residues.

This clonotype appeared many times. CDR3 residues: CAISAGYNEQFF. The CDR3 DNA is TGTGCCATCAGTGCTGGTTACAATGAGCAGTTCTTC. This sequence joins TRBV10-3 and TRBJ2-1, with D hard to call. V was trimmed by 4 bases and J by 4 bases, leaving 5 bases between them. Germline V gives CDR1 ENHRY, CDR2 SYGVKD. This CDR3 has 12 amino acids.

CDR3 bases: TGTGCCAGCAGTTACCCACTAGCGGGGAGGAATGAGCAGTACTTC. This codes for CASSYPLAGRNEQYF. The chain employs TRBV6-2 or TRBV6-3 and TRBJ2-7; 10 bases align to TRBD2. Trimming at V came to 2 bases and at J to 7 bases, leaving 8 bases not matched to a gene. The CDR3 has 15 amino acids. Germline V lookup: CDR1 MNHEY, CDR2 SVGEGT.